These 5 T cell receptor beta chains came from one sample sequenced in a study of shared clonotypes between healthy human individuals. The protocol was immunoSEQ multiplex PCR, while the TCRdb copy is restricted to in-frame clones and leaves out a portion. The table lists fewer than 1.6 million clones, approximately 98.5% of them singletons, with about 0.34% in the top ten. Sample: naive CD4+ T cells sorted from blood. The subset denotes: CD45RA+ positively selected. The receptor source for this set is a man aged 30 to 45 in good health.

CDR3 bases: TGCGCTCCTGGGGGCATCTACGAGCAGTACTTC. The encoded protein is CAPGGIYEQYF. The chain employs TRBV10-1 and TRBJ2-7; possibly TRBD1 for D (6 bases). CDR1 is WNHNN and CDR2 is SYGVQD in the germline V gene (reference sequence). CDR3 length: 11 residues.

This sequence joins TRBV7-9 and TRBJ2-1; either TRBD1 or TRBD2 may supply D (6 bases each). Germline CDR1 is SEHNR and CDR2 is FQNEAQ (reference sequence). Trimming stripped 1 base from V and 6 bases from J, with 16 bases between. The CDR3 contains 16 residues. CDR3 in DNA: TGTGCCAGCAGCTTAGAGGGGGGCCTCGTTTTCAATGAGCAGTTCTTC. Translation gives CASSLEGGLVFNEQFF. The full variable domain, in which reference TRBV7-9 and TRBJ2-1 provide the parts outside the CDR3, is DTGVSQNPRHKITKRGQNVTFRCDPISEHNRLYWYRQTLGQGPEFLTYFQNEAQLEKSRLLSDRFSAERPKGSFSTLEIQRTEQGDSAMYLCASSLEGGLVFNEQFFGPGTRLTVL.

The rearrangement uses TRBV7-8 and TRBJ2-1; 9 nucleotides align to TRBD2. CDR1 SGHVS and CDR2 FQNEAQ come from the germline V gene. With 5 bases clipped from V and 5 bases from J, the junction kept 7 bases outside the gene matches. This CDR3 spans 15 amino acids. The CDR3 DNA follows: TGTGCCAGCAGCATCAAGAGACTAGCGGACAATGAGCAGTTCTTC. This codes for CASSIKRLADNEQFF. The variable domain in full, completed from reference TRBV7-8 and TRBJ2-1, reads GAGVSQSPRYKVAKRGQDVALRCDPISGHVSLFWYQQALGQGPEFLTYFQNEAQLDKSGLPSDRFFAERPEGSVSTLKIQRTQQEDSAVYLCASSIKRLADNEQFFGPGTRLTVL.

In the case of this clone: This sample also contains other DNA sequences that code for the same CDR3. The chain links TRBV5-1 to TRBJ2-3, with D uncertain. CDR1 SGHRS and CDR2 YFSETQ come from the germline V gene. Trimming took off 1 base at V and 5 bases at J, with 2 bases between the two ends. The CDR3 covers 11 residues. The DNA for the CDR3 is TGCGCCAGCAGCTTGAGAGATACGCAGTATTTT. It translates to CASSLRDTQYF.

This chain uses TRBV4-2 with TRBJ1-3, with 9 positions matching TRBD1. Germline-derived CDR1 and CDR2 are LGHNA and YNFKEQ. The CDR3 has 17 amino acids. The V and J ends lost 4 bases and 0 bases, in that order; junction bases with no gene match: 7. The CDR3 DNA reads TGTGCCAGCAGCCCCCGGACAGGGGCCAACTCTGGAAACACCATATATTTT. Amino acids: CASSPRTGANSGNTIYF.